This TCR beta chain is from a study of T cell repertoires in cytomegalovirus infection. Study as a whole: The authors relied on CMV epitopes, both recently identified HLA-C-restricted and well-studied HLA-B-restricted.

This clonotype was counted at least ten times. Its antigen is unidentified. TCRdb analysed the reads with MiXCR anew, one entry per CDR3 protein. The sample lists around 340,000 distinct CDR3 sequences; about 28% were seen once. General study points: In two of eight donors, the top clonotype was HLA-C-restricted CMV-specific. Cumulative public TCR beta family frequency identified CMV carriers with the relevant HLA.

Between the trimmed V and J ends, which lost 3 bases and 4 bases, there was a span of 8 bases. This CDR3 region has 13 residues. Germline V lookup: CDR1 MNHNS, CDR2 SASEGT. This rearrangement joins TRBV6-1 to TRBJ2-3, with D hard to call. This receptor was identified in a human donor in good health (CMV status not recorded). Some clones in this sample may be carry-over from other donors' samples. Sequencing used cultured PBMCs, obtained from culture after CMV antigen stimulation. The CDR3 DNA sequence: TGTGCCAGCAGTGAGAATAGGGCAGATACGCAGTATTTT. Translating it yields CASSENRADTQYF.